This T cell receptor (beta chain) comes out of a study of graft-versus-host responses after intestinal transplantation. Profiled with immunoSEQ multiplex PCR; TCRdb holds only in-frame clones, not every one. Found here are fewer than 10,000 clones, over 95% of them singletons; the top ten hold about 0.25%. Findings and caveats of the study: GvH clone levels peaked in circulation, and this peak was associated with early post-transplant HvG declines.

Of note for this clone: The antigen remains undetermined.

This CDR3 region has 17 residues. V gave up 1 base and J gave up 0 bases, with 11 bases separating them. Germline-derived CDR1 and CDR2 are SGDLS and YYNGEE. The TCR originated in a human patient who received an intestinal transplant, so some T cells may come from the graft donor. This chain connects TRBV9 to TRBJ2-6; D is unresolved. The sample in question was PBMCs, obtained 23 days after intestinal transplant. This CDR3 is CASSVYARDSGANVLTF. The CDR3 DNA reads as TGTGCCAGCAGCGTATATGCTAGGGACTCTGGGGCCAACGTCCTGACTTTC.